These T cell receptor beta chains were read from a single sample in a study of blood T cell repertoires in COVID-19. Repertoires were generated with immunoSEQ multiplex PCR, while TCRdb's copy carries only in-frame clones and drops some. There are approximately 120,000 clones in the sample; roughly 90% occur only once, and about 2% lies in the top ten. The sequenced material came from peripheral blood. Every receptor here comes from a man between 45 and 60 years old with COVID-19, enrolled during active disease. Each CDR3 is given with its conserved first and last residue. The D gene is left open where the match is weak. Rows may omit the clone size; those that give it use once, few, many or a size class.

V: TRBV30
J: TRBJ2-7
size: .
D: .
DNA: TGTGCCTGGAGTGTAAATAACGAGCAGTACTTC
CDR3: CAWSVNNEQYF

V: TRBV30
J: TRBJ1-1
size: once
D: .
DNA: TGTGCCTGGATGAGGTTCAACACTGAAGCTTTCTTT
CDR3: CAWMRFNTEAFF

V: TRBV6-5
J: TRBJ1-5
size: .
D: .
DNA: TGTGCCAGCAGCCGCGTTACAGGGACTCAGCCCCAGCATTTT
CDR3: CASSRVTGTQPQHF

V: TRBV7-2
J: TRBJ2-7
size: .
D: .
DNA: TGTGCCAGCAGCTTAGGGAGAGACTACGAGCAGTACTTC
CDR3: CASSLGRDYEQYF

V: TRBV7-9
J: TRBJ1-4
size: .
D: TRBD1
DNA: TGTGCCAGCAGCTACGGACAGGGGGCCGATAATGAAAAACTGTTTTTT
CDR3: CASSYGQGADNEKLFF

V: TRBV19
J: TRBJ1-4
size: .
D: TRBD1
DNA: TGTGCCAGTAGTATATGGGACAGAAATGAAAAACTGTTTTTT
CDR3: CASSIWDRNEKLFF

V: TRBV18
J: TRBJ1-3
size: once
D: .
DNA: TGTGCCAGCTCAAGCGTTGTGGATGGAAACACCATATATTTT
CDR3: CASSSVVDGNTIYF

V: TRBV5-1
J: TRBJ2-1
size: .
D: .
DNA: TGCGCCAGCAGTCTCACAGGGTGGAACTACAATGAGCAGTTCTTC
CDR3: CASSLTGWNYNEQFF

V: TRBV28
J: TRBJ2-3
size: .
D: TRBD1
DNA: TGTGCCAGCAGTGGGCAGGGGGCCGTTGGCACAGATACGCAGTATTTT
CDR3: CASSGQGAVGTDTQYF

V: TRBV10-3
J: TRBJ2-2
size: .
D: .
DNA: TGTGCCATCCATTATCGGAGGGCGAACACCGGGGAGCTGTTTTTT
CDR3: CAIHYRRANTGELFF

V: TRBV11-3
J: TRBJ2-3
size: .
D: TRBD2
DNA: TGTGCCAGCAGCCCGGGACTAGCGGGAGGGACAGATACGCAGTATTTT
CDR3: CASSPGLAGGTDTQYF

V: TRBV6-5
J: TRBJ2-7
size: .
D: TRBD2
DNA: TGTGCCAGCAGTTATCTAGCGGGGGCCTACGAGCAGTACTTC
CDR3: CASSYLAGAYEQYF

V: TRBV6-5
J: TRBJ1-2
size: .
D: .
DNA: TGTGCCAGCAGTTACTTAGGGGAATACGATAACTATGGCTACACCTTC
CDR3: CASSYLGEYDNYGYTF

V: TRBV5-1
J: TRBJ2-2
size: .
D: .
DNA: TGCGCCAGCAGCTTGGCGGCTAGCGAGAACACCGGGGAGCTGTTTTTT
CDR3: CASSLAASENTGELFF

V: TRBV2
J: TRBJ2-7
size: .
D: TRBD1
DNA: TGTGCCAGCAGTCCCGCGGACAGGATAGATGGGGAGCAGTACTTC
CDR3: CASSPADRIDGEQYF

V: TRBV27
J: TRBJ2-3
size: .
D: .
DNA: TGTGCCAGCAGTAGAACAGGGTTAAGCACAGATACGCAGTATTTT
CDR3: CASSRTGLSTDTQYF

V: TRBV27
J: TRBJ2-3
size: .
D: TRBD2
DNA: TGTGCCAGCAGTTCGTGGACTAGCGGGCCACGGGATACGCAGTATTTT
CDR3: CASSSWTSGPRDTQYF

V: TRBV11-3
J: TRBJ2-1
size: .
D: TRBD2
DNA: TGTGCCAGCAGCTTAGGGCTAGCGGACCAGCAGTTCTTC
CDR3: CASSLGLADQQFF

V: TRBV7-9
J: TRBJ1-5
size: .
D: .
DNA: TGTGCCAGCAGCTTAGGGGGAGGTAGCAATCAGCCCCAGCATTTT
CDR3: CASSLGGGSNQPQHF

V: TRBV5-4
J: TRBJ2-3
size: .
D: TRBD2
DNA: TGTGCCAGCAGCTTCGAGCGGGAAGATACGCAGTATTTT
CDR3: CASSFEREDTQYF

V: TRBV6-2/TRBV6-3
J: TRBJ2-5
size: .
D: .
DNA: TGTGCCAGCAGTTACTCCAGGCAAGAGACCCAGTACTTC
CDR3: CASSYSRQETQYF

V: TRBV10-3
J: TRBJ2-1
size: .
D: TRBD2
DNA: TGTGCCATCAGTGGGGGACTAGCTCGAAATGAGCAGTTCTTC
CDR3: CAISGGLARNEQFF

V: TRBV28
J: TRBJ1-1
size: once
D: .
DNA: TGTGCCAGCTCCTCCGGCGGACAGAACACTGAAGCTTTCTTT
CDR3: CASSSGGQNTEAFF

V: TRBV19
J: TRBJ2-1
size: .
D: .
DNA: TGTGCCACCGGGGTGAGCGCCACTGAGGTGTACAATGAGCAGTTCTTC
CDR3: CATGVSATEVYNEQFF

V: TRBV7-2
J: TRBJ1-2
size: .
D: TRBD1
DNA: TGTGCCAGCAGCTTCGCGGGACAGTCCTATGGCTACACCTTC
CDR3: CASSFAGQSYGYTF

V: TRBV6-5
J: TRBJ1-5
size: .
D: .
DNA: TGTGCCAGCAGTCCGGACACTGCGTCCCAGCCCCAGCATTTT
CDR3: CASSPDTASQPQHF

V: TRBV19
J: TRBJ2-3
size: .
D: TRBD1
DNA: TGTGCCAGTAGTCCCTATCCGACAGGGCGGGTGGATACGCAGTATTTT
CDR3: CASSPYPTGRVDTQYF

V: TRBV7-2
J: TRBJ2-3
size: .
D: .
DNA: TGTGCCAGCAGCTTAGCGTACTCCACAGATACGCAGTATTTT
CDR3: CASSLAYSTDTQYF

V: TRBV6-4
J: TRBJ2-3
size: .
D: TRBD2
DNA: TGTGCCAGCAGTGCTCTAGCGGGAGGGCCATATACGCAGTATTTT
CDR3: CASSALAGGPYTQYF

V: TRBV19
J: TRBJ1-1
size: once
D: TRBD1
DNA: TGTGCCAGTAGGGCGACAGGGGTAGTGACTGAAGCTTTCTTT
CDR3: CASRATGVVTEAFF

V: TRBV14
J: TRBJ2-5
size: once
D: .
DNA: TGTGCCAGCAGCCAAGATGTCATCGGGATGGGAGAGACCCAGTACTTC
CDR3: CASSQDVIGMGETQYF

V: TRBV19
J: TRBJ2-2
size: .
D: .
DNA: TGTGCCAGTACTAAGGCCGGGGGAACCGGGGAGCTGTTTTTT
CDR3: CASTKAGGTGELFF

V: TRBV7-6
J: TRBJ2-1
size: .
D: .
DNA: TGTGCCAGCAGCTTAGCTATACTGACAAAAGGGACAAATGAGCAGTTCTTC
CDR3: CASSLAILTKGTNEQFF

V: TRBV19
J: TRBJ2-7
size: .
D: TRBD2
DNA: TGTGCCAGTAGTTTAGCGGGAAGCTCCTACGAGCAGTACTTC
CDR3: CASSLAGSSYEQYF

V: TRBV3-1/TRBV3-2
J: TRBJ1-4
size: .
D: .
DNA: TGTGCCAGCAGCCAAGATAGCGGCGGGGACCTGGGTGAAAAACTGTTTTTT
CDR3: CASSQDSGGDLGEKLFF

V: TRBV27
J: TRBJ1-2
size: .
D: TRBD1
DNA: TGTGCCAGCAGGCCCAGACAGGGGAAGGACTTTGGCTACACCTTC
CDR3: CASRPRQGKDFGYTF

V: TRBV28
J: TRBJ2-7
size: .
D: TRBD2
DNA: TGTGCCAGCAGTTTTCTAGCGGGAGTCAACGAGCAGTACTTC
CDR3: CASSFLAGVNEQYF

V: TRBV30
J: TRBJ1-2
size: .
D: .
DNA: TGTGCCTGGAGTGTACTATTAAAGGCCGCGGATGGCTACACCTTC
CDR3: CAWSVLLKAADGYTF

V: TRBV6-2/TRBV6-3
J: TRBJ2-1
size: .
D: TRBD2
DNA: TGTGCCAGCAGTTATAGGAGCGGGAGGGCCAATGAGCAGTTCTTC
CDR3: CASSYRSGRANEQFF

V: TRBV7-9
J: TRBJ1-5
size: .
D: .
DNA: TGTGCCAGCAGCCGGGGGGGTGGCCGCCAGGAGCCCCAGCATTTT
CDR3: CASSRGGGRQEPQHF

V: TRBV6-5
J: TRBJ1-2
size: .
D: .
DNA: TGTGCCAGCACGGGCTGGGTGGGGCCCAGCGAGGGCTACACCTTC
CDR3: CASTGWVGPSEGYTF